Below, 7 T cell receptor beta chains from the same sample are listed, as sequenced in a study of T-cell memory formation after mild COVID-19. Using its own MiXCR run on the 5' RACE reads, TCRdb lists one record per CDR3 protein. The data hold 150,000 or so distinct CDR3 sequences, with about 15% observed a single time. The specimen sequenced was PBMCs or a T cell subset sorted from them (not recorded which). These receptors originate from an adult woman who had mild COVID-19 (a few samples of this study predate the infection). Cell type and time point are not known.

This clonotype was recorded a few times. The rearrangement joins TRBV7-8 to TRBJ1-2; 11 bases align to TRBD1. With V trimmed by 4 bases and J by 5 bases, 6 bases remained unmatched. Germline V gives CDR1 SGHVS, CDR2 FQNEAQ. The CDR3 consists of 15 residues. The CDR3 region is CASSSWGQGGYGYTF. CDR3 sequence (DNA): TGTGCCAGCAGCTCCTGGGGACAGGGGGGATATGGCTACACCTTC.

This clonotype was detected only once. The gene calls are TRBV6-6 and TRBJ1-6, with 7 bases identical to TRBD1. Germline CDR1 and CDR2: MNHNY and SVGAGI (reference sequence). This CDR3 spans 17 amino acids. V lost 1 base, J lost 6 bases, and 9 bases stayed unmatched. CDR3 region: CASSYLGGQFGNSPLHF. The CDR3 DNA follows: TGTGCCAGCAGTTACTTAGGGGGCCAGTTTGGTAATTCACCCCTCCACTTT.

The chain carries TRBV12-3 or TRBV12-4 and TRBJ1-2, with 7 bases lining up with TRBD1. V gave up 6 bases and J gave up 4 bases; unmatched junction bases: 20. The CDR3 loop spans 18 amino acids. The CDR3 here is CASSPMGLKPGQRYGYTF. The DNA of the CDR3 is TGTGCCAGCAGCCCCATGGGACTAAAACCGGGACAGCGCTATGGCTACACCTTC.

This clonotype came up a few times. J is TRBJ2-3 and V is TRBV19; 7 nucleotides line up with TRBD2. The CDR3 runs 14 residues. Germline CDR1 and CDR2: LNHDA and SQIVND (reference sequence). Trimming removed 3 bases from V and 4 bases from J; junction bases left unmatched: 4. CDR3 loop: CASSIGAGPDTQYF. The CDR3 nucleotides read TGTGCCAGTAGTATTGGAGCGGGGCCAGATACGCAGTATTTT.

The table lists this clonotype with a few counts. The chain employs TRBV12-3 or TRBV12-4 and TRBJ2-1; D might be TRBD1 (5 bases). There are 15 residues in the CDR3. With 6 bases removed from V and 2 bases from J, the gap between germline ends came to 14 bases. The CDR3 protein is CASSTVQGAYNEQFF. In DNA, the CDR3 is TGTGCCAGCAGCACGGTCCAGGGCGCCTACAATGAGCAGTTCTTC.

This rearrangement joins TRBV4-1 to TRBJ2-1; 9 nucleotides line up with TRBD2. V gave up 1 base and J gave up 5 bases; unmatched junction bases: 12. This CDR3 has 18 amino acids. CDR1 is MGHRA, CDR2 YSYEKL, per germline. The CDR3 is CASSQGLAGLERHNEQFF. Written as DNA, the CDR3 is TGCGCCAGCAGCCAAGGCCTAGCGGGGCTCGAGCGGCACAATGAGCAGTTCTTC.

This chain links TRBV12-3 or TRBV12-4 with TRBJ1-5; D remains ambiguous. Trimming removed 5 bases from V and 7 bases from J, with 15 bases in between. This CDR3 comprises 14 residues. For the CDR3, the DNA is TGTGCCAGCAGTGAGACGGCTCCGGGACAGCCCCAGCATTTT. Protein product: CASSETAPGQPQHF.